Each of the 9 T cell receptor beta chains below was sequenced from the same sample in a study of T cells in Graves' hyperthyroidism and ophthalmopathy (dated by TCRdb to the late 2010s). The library was made by multiplex PCR. The run used an Illumina HiSeq 2000. Amplification of TCR beta CDR3 regions was carried out from RNA transcripts. For the first round of RT-PCR on the TCR CDR3, the HTBI primer set was used together with the Qiagen OneStep RT-PCR kit. The public reads were reprocessed in TCRdb via fastp at Q25 and MiXCR, keeping in-frame beta chains. Each record represents a unique CDR3 protein, reported with the most common genes and DNA among its rows. The sample table records over 300,000 distinct CDR3 sequences; around 13% of these occur just once. The top ten clones comprise 34% of the sample. Source material: blood. These receptors were obtained from a woman in her thirties or forties with Graves' ophthalmopathy.

This clonotype occurred many times. V is TRBV6-1 and J is TRBJ1-1; D unclear. Germline lookup yields CDR1 MNHNS and CDR2 SASEGT. Trimming shortened V by 3 bases and J by 11 bases, and 10 bases separated the two germline ends. The CDR3 covers 11 residues. The CDR3 DNA is TGTGCCAGCAGTGACAGGAGGGTGGCTTTCTTT. This sequence encodes CASSDRRVAFF.

This clonotype was seen only a few times. Possible read error: a much larger clone is one base away. The chain combines TRBV12-3 or TRBV12-4 with TRBJ1-5; the D is unclear. Trimming removed 4 bases from V and 0 bases from J, with 10 bases in between. This CDR3 region has 15 residues. CDR3 bases: TGTGCCAGCAGTTCAGGCAGTTATAGCAATCAGCCCCAGCATTTT. It is translated as CASSSGSYSNQPQHF.

The sample holds many counts of this clonotype. The chain is built from TRBV2 and TRBJ2-1; the match to TRBD2 covers 9 bases. The CDR3 runs 13 residues. CDR1 is SNHLY and CDR2 is FYNNEI in the germline V gene. Losses at the gene ends were 4 bases for V and 9 bases for J; bases not matched to a gene: 4. The CDR3 loop reads CASSVGSGSEQFF. CDR3 in DNA: TGTGCCAGCAGTGTGGGTAGCGGGAGTGAGCAGTTCTTC.

A remark on this clonotype: It may be a read error: a sequence one base away is much more abundant. This CDR3 reads CACRPTSENEQFF. In nucleotides, the CDR3 is TGTGCCTGCAGGCCGACTAGCGAGAATGAGCAGTTCTTC. This chain links TRBV2 with TRBJ2-1, with 8 bases lining up with TRBD2. Germline CDR1 and CDR2: SNHLY and FYNNEI. CDR3 length equals 13 residues.

The table lists this clonotype with many counts. J is TRBJ2-3 and V is TRBV11-2, with D tentatively TRBD1 (6 bases). V lost 3 bases to trimming and J lost 5 bases, with 27 bases between them. Germline lookup yields CDR1 SGHAT and CDR2 FQNNGV. The CDR3 contains 19 residues. The CDR3 bases are TGTGCCAGCAGCTTGCCGACAGGACGGCAAACTTCGGGGCGAGATACGCAGTATTTT. This translates into CASSLPTGRQTSGRDTQYF.

Concerning this clonotype itself: The junction differs from germline at one of its ends, possibly a read error. The V and J genes are TRBV24-1 and TRBJ2-2; 7 bases align to TRBD2. The germline gives CDR1 KGHDR, CDR2 SFDVKD. This CDR3 is built from 16 residues. This chain's CDR3 is CATGDSSGEMTGELFF. As DNA, the CDR3 is TGTGCCACCGGTGATTCGAGCGGGGAGATGACCGGGGAGCTGTTTTTT.

This clonotype occurred many times. CDR3 sequence (DNA): TGTGCCAGCACCAGGGTCCGGGTCGGGATTTGGTACAATGAGCAGTTCTTC. Protein: CASTRVRVGIWYNEQFF. The chain links TRBV28 to TRBJ2-1, with D perhaps matching TRBD1 or TRBD2 (5 bases each). CDR1 and CDR2 (germline): MDHEN, SYDVKM. V was trimmed by 7 bases and J by 4 bases, leaving 23 bases between them. This CDR3 spans 17 amino acids.

In this sample, this clonotype turned up a few times. J is TRBJ1-2 and V is TRBV20-1; D is undetermined. The V gene's germline CDR1 is DFQATT and CDR2 SNEGSKA (reference sequence). V lost 0 bases and J lost 0, with 14 bases in between. CDR3 length: 16 residues. The CDR3 DNA reads as TGCAGTGCTAGAGATCTCCAGGAAAATACTAACTATGGCTACACCTTC. Its protein is CSARDLQENTNYGYTF.

This clonotype was seen ten or more times. CDR3 in amino acids: CSASLPRSNQPQHF. In DNA form, the CDR3 reads TGCAGTGCTAGTCTGCCGAGGAGCAATCAGCCCCAGCATTTT. V is TRBV20-1 and J is TRBJ1-5; D unclear. This CDR3 region has 14 residues. The ends were cut back, 3 bases at V and 1 base at J, with 10 bases in the middle. Germline V gene lookup returns CDR1 DFQATT and CDR2 SNEGSKA (reference sequence).